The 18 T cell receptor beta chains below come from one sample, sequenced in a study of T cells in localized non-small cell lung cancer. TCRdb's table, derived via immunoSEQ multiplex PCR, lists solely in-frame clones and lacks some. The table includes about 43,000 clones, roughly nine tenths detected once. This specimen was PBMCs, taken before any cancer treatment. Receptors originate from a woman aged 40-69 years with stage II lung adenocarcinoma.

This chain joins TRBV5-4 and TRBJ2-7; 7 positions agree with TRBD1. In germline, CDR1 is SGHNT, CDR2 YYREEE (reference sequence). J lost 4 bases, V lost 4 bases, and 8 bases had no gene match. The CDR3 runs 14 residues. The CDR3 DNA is TGTGCCAGCAGCCCCGGGACAGCCGTTTACGAGCAGTACTTC. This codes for CASSPGTAVYEQYF. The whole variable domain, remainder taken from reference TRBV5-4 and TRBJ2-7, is ETGVTQSPTHLIKTRGQQVTLRCSSQSGHNTVSWYQQALGQGPQFIFQYYREEENGRGNFPPRFSGLQFPNYSSELNVNALELDDSALYLCASSPGTAVYEQYFGPGTRLTVT.

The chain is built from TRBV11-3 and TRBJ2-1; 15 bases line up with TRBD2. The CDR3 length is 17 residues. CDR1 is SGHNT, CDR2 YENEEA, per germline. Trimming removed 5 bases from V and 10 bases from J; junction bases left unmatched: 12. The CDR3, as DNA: TGTGCCAGCAGCCCAAGGACTAGCGGGAGGGCCACAGGCGAGCAGTTCTTC. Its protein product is CASSPRTSGRATGEQFF.

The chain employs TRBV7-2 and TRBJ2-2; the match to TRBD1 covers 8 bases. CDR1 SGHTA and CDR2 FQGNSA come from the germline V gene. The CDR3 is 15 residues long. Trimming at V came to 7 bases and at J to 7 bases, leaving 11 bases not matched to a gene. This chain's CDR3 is CASTPWGQVGGELFF. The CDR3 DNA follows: TGTGCCAGCACCCCCTGGGGACAGGTCGGCGGGGAGCTGTTTTTT.

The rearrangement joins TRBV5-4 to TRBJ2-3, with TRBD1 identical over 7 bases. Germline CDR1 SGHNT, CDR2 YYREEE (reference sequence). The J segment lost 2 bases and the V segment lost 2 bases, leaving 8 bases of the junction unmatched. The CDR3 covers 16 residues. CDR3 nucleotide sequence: TGTGCCAGCAGCTTCGGCAGGGGGACACCCACAGATACGCAGTATTTT. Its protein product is CASSFGRGTPTDTQYF.

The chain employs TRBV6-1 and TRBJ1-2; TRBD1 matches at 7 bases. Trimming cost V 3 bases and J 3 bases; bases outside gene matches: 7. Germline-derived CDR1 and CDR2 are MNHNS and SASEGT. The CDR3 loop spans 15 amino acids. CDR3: CASSDPFTGDYGYTF. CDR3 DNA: TGTGCCAGCAGTGATCCCTTTACAGGGGACTATGGCTACACCTTC.

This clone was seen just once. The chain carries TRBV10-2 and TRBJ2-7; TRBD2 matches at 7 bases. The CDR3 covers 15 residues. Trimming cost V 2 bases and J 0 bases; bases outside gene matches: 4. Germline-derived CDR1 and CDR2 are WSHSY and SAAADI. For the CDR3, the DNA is TGCGCCAGCAGTGAGCTAGCGGAAAACTCCTACGAGCAGTACTTC. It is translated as CASSELAENSYEQYF.

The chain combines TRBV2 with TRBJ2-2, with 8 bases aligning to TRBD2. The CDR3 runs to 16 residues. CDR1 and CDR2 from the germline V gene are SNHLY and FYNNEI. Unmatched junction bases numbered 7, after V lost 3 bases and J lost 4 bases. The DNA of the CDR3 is TGTGCCAGCAGTGACCTACTAGCGGACCCCACCGGGGAGCTGTTTTTT. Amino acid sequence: CASSDLLADPTGELFF.

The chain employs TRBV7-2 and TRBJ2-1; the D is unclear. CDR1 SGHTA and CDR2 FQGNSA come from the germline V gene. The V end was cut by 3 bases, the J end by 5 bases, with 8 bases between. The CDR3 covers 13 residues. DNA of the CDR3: TGTGCCAGCAGCTTGAGGTACAACAATGAGCAGTTCTTC. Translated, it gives CASSLRYNNEQFF.

The CDR3 DNA sequence: TGTGCCAGCAGCTCCGGGGGGACGAAAGAGACCCAGTACTTC. Its translation: CASSSGGTKETQYF. The chain has TRBV7-8 and TRBJ2-5; 7 positions agree with TRBD2. The CDR3 extends over 14 amino acids. Germline trimming cut 4 bases from V and 3 bases from J; bases unmatched to any gene: 5. Germline V gene lookup returns CDR1 SGHVS and CDR2 FQNEAQ.

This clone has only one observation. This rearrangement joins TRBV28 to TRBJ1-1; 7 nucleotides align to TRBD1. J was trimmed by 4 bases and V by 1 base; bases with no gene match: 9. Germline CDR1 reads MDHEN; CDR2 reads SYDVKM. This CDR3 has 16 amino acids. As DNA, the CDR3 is TGTGCCAGCAGTTTATCCCCACAGGGGTACGGCACTGAAGCTTTCTTT. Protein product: CASSLSPQGYGTEAFF.

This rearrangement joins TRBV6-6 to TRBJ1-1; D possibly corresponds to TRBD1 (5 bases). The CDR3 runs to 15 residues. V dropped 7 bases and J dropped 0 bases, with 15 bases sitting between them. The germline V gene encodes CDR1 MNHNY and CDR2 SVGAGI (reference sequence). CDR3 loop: CASTRSGGMNTEAFF. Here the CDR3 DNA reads TGTGCCAGCACACGGAGTGGGGGTATGAACACTGAAGCTTTCTTT.

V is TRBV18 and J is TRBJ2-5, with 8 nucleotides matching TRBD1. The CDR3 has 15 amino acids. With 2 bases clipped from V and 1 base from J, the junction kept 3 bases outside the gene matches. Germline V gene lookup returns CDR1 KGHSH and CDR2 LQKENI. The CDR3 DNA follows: TGTGCCAGCTCACCAAGACAGGGGACCCAAGAGACCCAGTACTTC. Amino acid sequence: CASSPRQGTQETQYF.

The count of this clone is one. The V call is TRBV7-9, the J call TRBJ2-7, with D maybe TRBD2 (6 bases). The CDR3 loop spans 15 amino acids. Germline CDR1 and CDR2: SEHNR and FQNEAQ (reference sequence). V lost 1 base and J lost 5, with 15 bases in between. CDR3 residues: CASSLVGGKVNEQYF. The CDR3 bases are TGTGCCAGCAGCTTAGTGGGCGGGAAGGTAAACGAGCAGTACTTC.

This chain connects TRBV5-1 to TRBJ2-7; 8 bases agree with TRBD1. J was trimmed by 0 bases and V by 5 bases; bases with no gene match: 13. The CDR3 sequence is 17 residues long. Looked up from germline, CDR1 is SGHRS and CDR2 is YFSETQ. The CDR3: CASRGQSGQGSSYEQYF. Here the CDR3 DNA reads TGCGCCAGCAGGGGTCAATCAGGACAGGGCAGCTCCTACGAGCAGTACTTC.

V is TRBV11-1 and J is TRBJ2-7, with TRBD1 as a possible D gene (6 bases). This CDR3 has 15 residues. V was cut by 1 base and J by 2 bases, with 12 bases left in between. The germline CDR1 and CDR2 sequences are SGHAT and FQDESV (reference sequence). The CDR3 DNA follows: TGTGCCAGCAGCTTAGAGGGGGACGGCGCCTACGAGCAGTACTTC. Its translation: CASSLEGDGAYEQYF.

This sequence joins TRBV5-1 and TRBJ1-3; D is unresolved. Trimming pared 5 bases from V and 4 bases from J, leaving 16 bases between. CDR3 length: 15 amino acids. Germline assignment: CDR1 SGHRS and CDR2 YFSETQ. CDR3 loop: CASRQSEGLGNTIYF. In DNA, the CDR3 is TGCGCCAGCAGACAATCGGAGGGTTTAGGAAACACCATATATTTT.

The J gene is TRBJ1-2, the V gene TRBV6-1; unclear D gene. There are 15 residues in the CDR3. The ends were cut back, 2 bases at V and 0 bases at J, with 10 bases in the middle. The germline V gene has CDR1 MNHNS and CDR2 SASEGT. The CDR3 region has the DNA TGTGCCAGCAGTGAACCGACATCAACTAACTATGGCTACACCTTC. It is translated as CASSEPTSTNYGYTF.

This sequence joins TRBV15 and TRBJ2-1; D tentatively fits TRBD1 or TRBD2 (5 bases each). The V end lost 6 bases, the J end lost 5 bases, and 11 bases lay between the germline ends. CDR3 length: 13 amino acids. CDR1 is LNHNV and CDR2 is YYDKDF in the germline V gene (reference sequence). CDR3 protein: CATSDWGNNEQFF. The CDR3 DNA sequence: TGTGCCACCAGTGACTGGGGGAACAATGAGCAGTTCTTC.